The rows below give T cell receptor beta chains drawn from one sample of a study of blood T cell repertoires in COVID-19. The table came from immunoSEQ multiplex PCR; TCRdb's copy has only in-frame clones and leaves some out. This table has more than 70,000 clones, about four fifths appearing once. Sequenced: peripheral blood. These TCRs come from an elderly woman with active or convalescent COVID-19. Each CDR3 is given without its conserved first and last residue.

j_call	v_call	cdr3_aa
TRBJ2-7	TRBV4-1	ASSLGLAGISYEQY
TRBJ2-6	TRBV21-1	ASSKLPCFRRAGANVLT
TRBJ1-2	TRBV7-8	ASSQDFWGYT
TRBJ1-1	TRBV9	ASSPGQGVGAF
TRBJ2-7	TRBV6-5	ASSYSRPGWDEQY
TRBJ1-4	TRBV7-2	ASSLMPGSEKLF
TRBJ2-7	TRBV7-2	ASSLVGALYEQY
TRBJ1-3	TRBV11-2	ASSQADSSGNTIY
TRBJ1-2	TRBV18	ASSPGRSVSSQGINGYT
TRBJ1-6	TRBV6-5	ASSRDTETSPLH
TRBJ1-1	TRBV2	ASKAEGPGTGAF
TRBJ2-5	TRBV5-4	ASSQQGARESDQY
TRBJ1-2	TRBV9	ASSVVARAGTGRVGYT
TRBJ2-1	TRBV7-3	ASSGLGRDTYNEQF
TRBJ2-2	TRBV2	ASSEEHTGGELF
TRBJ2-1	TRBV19	ASSIVGGKAYNEQF
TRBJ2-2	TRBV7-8	ASSLGQPNTGELF
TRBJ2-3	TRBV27	ASSPPLSGGWYTDTQY
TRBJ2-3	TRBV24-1	ATSDFGTGRIDTQY
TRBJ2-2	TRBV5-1	ASSLAGQNTGELF
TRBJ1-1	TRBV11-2	ASRPPGGEAAF
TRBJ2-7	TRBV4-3	ASSQSGASYEQY
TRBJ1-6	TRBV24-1	ATSDSKREFPYNSPLH
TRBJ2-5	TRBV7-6	ASSLRGPGHTPPETQY
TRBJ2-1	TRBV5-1	ASSLDRGLSSDEQF
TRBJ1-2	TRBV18	ASSPYRENGYT
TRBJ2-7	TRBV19	ATTRDREGSYEQY
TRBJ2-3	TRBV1	TSSQGFEDPDTQY
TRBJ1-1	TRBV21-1	ASSTRGQGTEAF
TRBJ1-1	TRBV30	AWSRGAEAF
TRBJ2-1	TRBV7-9	ASSLVAGGSYNEQF
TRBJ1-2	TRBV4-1	ASSPTGQGNYGYT